The table lists the clone carrying this T cell receptor beta chain with many counts. Its target is unknown. TCRdb fed the multiplex PCR reads into MiXCR, producing one record per CDR3 protein. The sample lists roughly 14,000 distinct CDR3 sequences; more than 45% were seen once. These data come from a study of breast tumors, draining lymph nodes, adjacent tissues. Study observations and caveats: Tumor TCR diversity was below lymph nodes but above nontumor tissue.

This CDR3 has 17 amino acids. V shed 1 base and J 6 bases; nucleotides not matched to a gene: 11. Germline V CDR1 and CDR2: SGHDN, FVKESK. This TCR was recovered from a female donor with breast cancer. Some clones in this sample may be carry-over from other donors' samples. The chain carries TRBV14 and TRBJ2-3, with 9 positions matching TRBD2. Sequencing was done on a sample of tumor-adjacent breast tissue. The CDR3 protein is CASSQGFGGRAWDTQYF. The CDR3 DNA reads as TGTGCCAGCAGCCAAGGGTTCGGCGGGAGGGCCTGGGATACGCAGTATTTT.